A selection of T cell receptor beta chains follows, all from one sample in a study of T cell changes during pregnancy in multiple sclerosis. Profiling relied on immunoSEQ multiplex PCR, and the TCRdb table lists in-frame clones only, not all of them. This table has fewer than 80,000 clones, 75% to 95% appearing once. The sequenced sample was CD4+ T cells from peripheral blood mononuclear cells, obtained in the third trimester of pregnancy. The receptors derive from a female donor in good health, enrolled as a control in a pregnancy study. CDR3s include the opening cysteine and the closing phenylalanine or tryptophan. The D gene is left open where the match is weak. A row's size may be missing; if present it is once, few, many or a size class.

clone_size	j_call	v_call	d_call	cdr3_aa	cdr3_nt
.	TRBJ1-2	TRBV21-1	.	CASSKWILAGPFYGYTF	TGTGCCAGCAGCAAATGGATCTTGGCAGGCCCTTTTTATGGCTACACCTTC
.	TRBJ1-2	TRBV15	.	CATSRDFYGYTF	TGTGCCACCAGCAGAGACTTCTATGGCTACACCTTC
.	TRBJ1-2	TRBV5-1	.	CASSLAGDYGYTF	TGCGCCAGCAGCTTGGCGGGAGACTATGGCTACACCTTC
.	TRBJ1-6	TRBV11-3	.	CASSSLLSSSPLHF	TGTGCCAGCAGCTCCCTATTGTCTTCTTCACCCCTCCACTTT
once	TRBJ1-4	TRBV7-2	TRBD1	CASSLEGAIEKLFF	TGTGCCAGCAGCTTAGAGGGGGCAATTGAAAAACTGTTTTTT
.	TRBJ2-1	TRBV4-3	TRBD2	CASSQASGGAAEQFF	TGCGCCAGCAGCCAAGCCAGCGGGGGGGCCGCTGAGCAGTTCTTC
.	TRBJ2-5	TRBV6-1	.	CASSEGSGGRETQYF	TGTGCCAGCAGCGAGGGATCGGGGGGCCGAGAGACCCAGTACTTC
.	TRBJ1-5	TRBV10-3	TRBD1	CAINNRTGQSSQPQHF	TGTGCCATCAACAATAGGACAGGGCAGTCATCTCAGCCCCAGCATTTT
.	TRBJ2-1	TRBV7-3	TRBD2	CASSGGLAGEQFF	TGTGCCAGCAGCGGCGGGCTAGCGGGTGAGCAGTTCTTC
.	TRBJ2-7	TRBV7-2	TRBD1	CASSHRGGTGGHEQYF	TGTGCCAGCAGCCACCGGGGGGGGACAGGGGGCCACGAGCAGTACTTC
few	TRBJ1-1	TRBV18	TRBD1	CASSPGGTGVLEAFF	TGTGCCAGCTCACCGGGAGGGACAGGGGTCTTGGAGGCTTTCTTT
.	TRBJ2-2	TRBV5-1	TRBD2	CASSSRAGGQNTGELFF	TGCGCCAGCAGCTCCCGGGCGGGGGGTCAGAACACCGGGGAGCTGTTTTTT
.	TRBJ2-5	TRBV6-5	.	CASSYRQGNQETQYF	TGTGCCAGCAGTTACAGGCAGGGGAATCAAGAGACCCAGTACTTC
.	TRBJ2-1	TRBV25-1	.	CASSEPNRDEQFF	TGTGCCAGCAGTGAACCAAACAGGGATGAGCAGTTCTTC
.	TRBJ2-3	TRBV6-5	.	CASSSPRSVGTDTQYF	TGTGCCAGCAGTTCCCCTCGGTCTGTTGGCACAGATACGCAGTATTTT
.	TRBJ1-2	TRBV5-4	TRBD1	CASSPLQGERGYGYTF	TGTGCCAGCAGCCCCCTCCAGGGGGAGAGGGGATATGGCTACACCTTC
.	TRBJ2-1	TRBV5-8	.	CASSLVGRVDNEQFF	TGTGCCAGCAGCTTGGTGGGCAGGGTGGACAATGAGCAGTTCTTC
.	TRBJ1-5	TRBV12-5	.	CASGLVLSGRANQPQHF	TGTGCTAGTGGTTTGGTACTTAGCGGACGGGCAAATCAGCCCCAGCATTTT
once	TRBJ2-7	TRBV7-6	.	CASSLNSYEQYF	TGTGCCAGCAGCTTAAACTCATACGAGCAGTACTTC
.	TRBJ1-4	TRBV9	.	CASSARGDNDEKLFF	TGTGCCAGCAGCGCGCGAGGGGACAACGATGAAAAACTGTTTTTT
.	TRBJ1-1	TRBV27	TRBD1	CASSPGQVVTEAFF	TGTGCCAGCAGTCCGGGACAGGTGGTGACTGAAGCTTTCTTT
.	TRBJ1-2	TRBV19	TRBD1	CATGQGANSYGYTF	TGTGCTACGGGACAGGGGGCGAATAGCTATGGCTACACCTTC
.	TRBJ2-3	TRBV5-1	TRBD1	CASAGTESTDTQYF	TGCGCCAGTGCCGGGACAGAAAGCACAGATACGCAGTATTTT
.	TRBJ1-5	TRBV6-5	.	CASSYGGGNQPQHF	TGTGCCAGCAGTTACGGGGGGGGCAATCAGCCCCAGCATTTT
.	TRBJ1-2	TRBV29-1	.	CSAAAGTYGYTF	TGCAGCGCCGCGGCGGGGACCTATGGCTACACCTTC